Listed below are T cell receptor beta chains from one sample, sequenced in a study of identical twins. TCRdb redid the calling of the 5' RACE reads with MiXCR, one entry per CDR3 protein. This sample carries hundreds of thousands of distinct CDR3 sequences, roughly an eighth of them seen once, and the ten largest clones take 1.5% to 2%. These data also formed part of another study, on yellow fever vaccine responses in identical twins.

The sequencing input was PBMCs. These receptors were taken from a woman between 18 and 29 years old in good health. Both conserved end residues are trimmed from each CDR3.

V gene: TRBV2
J gene: TRBJ1-4
CDR3 protein: ASSEVAGNEKLF

V gene: TRBV7-9
J gene: TRBJ2-2
CDR3 protein: ASSLATANTGELF

V gene: TRBV6-1
J gene: TRBJ2-1
CDR3 protein: ASQGQGVGNEQF

V gene: TRBV20-1
J gene: TRBJ2-1
CDR3 protein: SARVTSANEQF

V gene: TRBV25-1
J gene: TRBJ1-4
CDR3 protein: ASSETLGGGEKLF

V gene: TRBV7-2
J gene: TRBJ1-2
CDR3 protein: ASSLGGAVGYT

V gene: TRBV20-1
J gene: TRBJ1-5
CDR3 protein: SASERVAHQPQH

V gene: TRBV29-1
J gene: TRBJ2-5
CDR3 protein: SVGTSGRVQETQY

V gene: TRBV19
J gene: TRBJ1-1
CDR3 protein: ASRGQEAF

V gene: TRBV20-1
J gene: TRBJ1-2
CDR3 protein: SAREAGGYGYT

V gene: TRBV7-2
J gene: TRBJ2-1
CDR3 protein: ASSSDRGYEQF

V gene: TRBV5-1
J gene: TRBJ2-2
CDR3 protein: ASSLKVQGTGELF

V gene: TRBV20-1
J gene: TRBJ2-1
CDR3 protein: SARDMLAGSYNEQF

V gene: TRBV19
J gene: TRBJ2-5
CDR3 protein: ASSTRQGGETQY

V gene: TRBV3-1
J gene: TRBJ2-1
CDR3 protein: ASSQISGGENEQF

V gene: TRBV20-1
J gene: TRBJ2-5
CDR3 protein: SARDRDRITQETQY

V gene: TRBV12-3/TRBV12-4
J gene: TRBJ2-1
CDR3 protein: ASSPRSAGGEQF

V gene: TRBV20-1
J gene: TRBJ2-1
CDR3 protein: SARPVPNEQF

V gene: TRBV10-2
J gene: TRBJ2-1
CDR3 protein: ASAGLDYNEQF

V gene: TRBV4-1
J gene: TRBJ1-1
CDR3 protein: ASSQDGAGNTEAF

V gene: TRBV4-1
J gene: TRBJ2-3
CDR3 protein: ASSQVPGGSTDTQY

V gene: TRBV24-1
J gene: TRBJ2-1
CDR3 protein: ATSAGQAYNEQF